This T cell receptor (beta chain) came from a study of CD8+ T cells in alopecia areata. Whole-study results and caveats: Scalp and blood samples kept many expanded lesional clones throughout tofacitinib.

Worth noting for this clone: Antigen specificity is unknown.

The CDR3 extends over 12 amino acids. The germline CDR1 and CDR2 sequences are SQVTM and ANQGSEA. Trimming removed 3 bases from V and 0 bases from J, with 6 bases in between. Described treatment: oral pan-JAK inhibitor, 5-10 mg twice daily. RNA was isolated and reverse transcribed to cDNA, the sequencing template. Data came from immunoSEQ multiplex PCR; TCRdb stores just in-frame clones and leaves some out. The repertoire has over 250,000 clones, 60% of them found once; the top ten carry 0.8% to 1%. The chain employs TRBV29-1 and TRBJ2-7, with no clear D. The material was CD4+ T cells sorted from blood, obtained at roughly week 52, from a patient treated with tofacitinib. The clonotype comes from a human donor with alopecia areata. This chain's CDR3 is CSVEGYSYEQYF. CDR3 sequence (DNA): TGCAGCGTTGAGGGATACTCCTACGAGCAGTACTTC.